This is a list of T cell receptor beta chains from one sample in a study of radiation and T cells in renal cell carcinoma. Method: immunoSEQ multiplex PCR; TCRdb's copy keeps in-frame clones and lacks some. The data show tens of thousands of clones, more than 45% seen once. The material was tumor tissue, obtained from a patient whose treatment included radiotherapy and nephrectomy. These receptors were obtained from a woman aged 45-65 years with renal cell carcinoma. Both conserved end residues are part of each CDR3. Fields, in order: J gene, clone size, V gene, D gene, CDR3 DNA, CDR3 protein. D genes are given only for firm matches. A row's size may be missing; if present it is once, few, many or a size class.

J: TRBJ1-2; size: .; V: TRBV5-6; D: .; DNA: TGTGCCAGCAGCTTATCAAGTTTCAGCGGCTACACCTTC; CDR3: CASSLSSFSGYTF
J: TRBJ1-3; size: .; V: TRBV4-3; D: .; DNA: TGCGCCAGCAGCCAAGGAAGATACTCTGGAAACACCATATATTTT; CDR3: CASSQGRYSGNTIYF
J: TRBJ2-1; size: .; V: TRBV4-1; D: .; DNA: TGCGCCAGCAGCCACACCATTGGAGGTGTTAATGAGCAGTTCTTC; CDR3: CASSHTIGGVNEQFF
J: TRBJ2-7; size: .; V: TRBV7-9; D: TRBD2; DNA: TGTGCCAGCAGCCCCGGGGGGTCACTCACCTACGAGCAGTACTTC; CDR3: CASSPGGSLTYEQYF
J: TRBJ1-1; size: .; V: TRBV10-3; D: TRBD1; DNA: TGTGCCATCAGAAAAGCAGGGGGTAACACTGAAGCTTTCTTT; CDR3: CAIRKAGGNTEAFF
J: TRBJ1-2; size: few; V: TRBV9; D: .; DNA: TGTGCCAGCAGCGTAGTACCGGAATCTAACTATGGCTACACCTTC; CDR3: CASSVVPESNYGYTF
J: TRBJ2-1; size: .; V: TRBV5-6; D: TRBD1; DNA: TGTGCCAGCAGCCGCTTACAGGGGGTTATCTTCAATGAGCAGTTCTTC; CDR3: CASSRLQGVIFNEQFF
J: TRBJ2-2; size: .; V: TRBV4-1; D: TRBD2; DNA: TGCGCCAGCAGTCAAAGGCGGGGGGCCGAGAACACCGGGGAGCTGTTTTTT; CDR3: CASSQRRGAENTGELFF
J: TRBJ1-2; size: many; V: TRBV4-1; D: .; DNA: TGCGCCAGCAGCCCACTACAGGGACGGGGCTACACCTTC; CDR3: CASSPLQGRGYTF
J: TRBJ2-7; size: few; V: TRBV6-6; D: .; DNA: TGTGCCAGCAGTTACAGAGCCTACGAGCAGTACTTC; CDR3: CASSYRAYEQYF
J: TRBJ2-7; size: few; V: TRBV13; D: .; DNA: TGTGCCAGCAGCCCACTAAACAGCGGCAACGAGCAGTACTTC; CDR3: CASSPLNSGNEQYF
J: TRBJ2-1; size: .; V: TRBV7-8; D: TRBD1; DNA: TGTGCCAGCAGCCTGCTCGGGGGACAGGGCTACAATGAGCAGTTCTTC; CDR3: CASSLLGGQGYNEQFF
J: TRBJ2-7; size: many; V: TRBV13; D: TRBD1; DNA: TGTGCCAGCAGGTTGCAGGGACAGGCAAACTACGAGCAGTACTTC; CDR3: CASRLQGQANYEQYF
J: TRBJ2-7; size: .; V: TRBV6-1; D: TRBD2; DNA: TGTGCCAGCAGTGAGGCGGGGGGCAGCTCCTACGAGCAGTACTTC; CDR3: CASSEAGGSSYEQYF
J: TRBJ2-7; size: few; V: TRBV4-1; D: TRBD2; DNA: TGCGCCAGCAGCCCCAGTAGCGGGGCCTCCTACGAGCAGTACTTC; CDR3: CASSPSSGASYEQYF
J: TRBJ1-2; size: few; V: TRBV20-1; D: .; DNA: TGCAGTGCCAAAAAGTATGGCTACACCTTC; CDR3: CSAKKYGYTF
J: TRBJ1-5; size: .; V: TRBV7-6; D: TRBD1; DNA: TGTGCCAGCAGCTTGGCCGAACAGGGGTTAGGGCAGCCCCAGCATTTT; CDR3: CASSLAEQGLGQPQHF
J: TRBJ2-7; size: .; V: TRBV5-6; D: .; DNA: TGTGCCAGCAGCTTTAGCTACGAGCAGTACTTC; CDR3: CASSFSYEQYF
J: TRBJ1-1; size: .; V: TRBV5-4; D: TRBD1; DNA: TGTGCCAGCAGCTTGGCACCGACAGGGTTCGGGAACACTGAAGCTTTCTTT; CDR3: CASSLAPTGFGNTEAFF
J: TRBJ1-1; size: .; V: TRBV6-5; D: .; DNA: TGTGCCAGCAGTTACTCAGTGAACACTGAAGCTTTCTTT; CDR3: CASSYSVNTEAFF
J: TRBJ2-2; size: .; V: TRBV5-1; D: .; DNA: TGCGCCAGCATGGGGGCTTCCTGGGAGCTGTTTTTT; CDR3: CASMGASWELFF
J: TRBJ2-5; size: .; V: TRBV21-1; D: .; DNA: TGTGCCAGCAGCAAGAAAGAGCGGGGGCCACAAGAGACCCAGTACTTC; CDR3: CASSKKERGPQETQYF
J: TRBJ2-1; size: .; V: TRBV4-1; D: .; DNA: TGCGCCAGCAGCCACACTAGGGATGAGCAGTTCTTC; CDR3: CASSHTRDEQFF
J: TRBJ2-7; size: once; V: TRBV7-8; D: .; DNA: TGTGCCAGCAGCTTCGACAGTCGCGCTCCGGACGAGCAGTACTTC; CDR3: CASSFDSRAPDEQYF
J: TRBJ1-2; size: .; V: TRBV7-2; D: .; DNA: TGTGCCAGCAGCTTAGCCCAAAAGTTTGGCTACACCTTC; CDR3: CASSLAQKFGYTF